What follows are 18 T cell receptor beta chains derived from one specimen sequenced in a study of T cells after yellow fever vaccination. One entry per CDR3 protein, called by TCRdb with MiXCR from the 5' RACE reads. The table lists roughly 180,000 distinct CDR3 sequences, about 6.2% of them singletons. The specimen was CD4+ T cells sorted from PBMCs, collected on the day of the first yellow fever vaccination. The origin of the receptors is a man aged 18 to 30 who received the YFV17D yellow fever vaccine.

This clonotype has at least ten counts. This rearrangement joins TRBV12-3 or TRBV12-4 to TRBJ1-1; D ambiguous. Trimming pared 6 bases from V and 11 bases from J, leaving 13 bases between. This CDR3 spans 11 amino acids. The CDR3 region has the DNA TGTGCCAGCAGCCCCCGCCGGGGTGCTTTCTTT. Amino acid sequence: CASSPRRGAFF.

V usage is TRBV20-1 and J usage is TRBJ2-7; 9 bases are a match to TRBD1. From germline, CDR1 is DFQATT and CDR2 SNEGSKA (reference sequence). Trimming removed 2 bases from V and 4 bases from J; junction bases left unmatched: 6. CDR3 length: 14 amino acids. CDR3 in amino acids: CSARTGGPSYEQYF. The DNA for the CDR3 is TGCAGTGCTAGAACAGGGGGCCCGTCATACGAGCAGTACTTC.

The chain couples TRBV6-1 to TRBJ1-5; possibly TRBD1 for D (6 bases). Germline CDR1 and CDR2: MNHNS and SASEGT. The V and J ends lost 6 bases and 7 bases respectively, with 10 bases between them. CDR3 length equals 12 residues. CDR3 sequence (DNA): TGTGCCAGCAGCCGAACAGGGCAGCCCCAGCATTTT. Its protein is CASSRTGQPQHF.

This clonotype was counted at least ten times. V is TRBV7-9 and J is TRBJ2-1; D gene uncertain. This CDR3 is 15 amino acids long. The germline V and J ends were trimmed by 0 bases and 0 bases, with 6 bases remaining between them. The V gene's germline CDR1 is SEHNR and CDR2 FQNEAQ (reference sequence). CDR3 loop: CASSLAESSYNEQFF. CDR3 bases: TGTGCCAGCAGCTTAGCGGAGAGCTCCTACAATGAGCAGTTCTTC.

DNA of the CDR3: TGTGCCAGCAGCTTGGGCAAACAAGAGACCCAGTACTTC. Translation: CASSLGKQETQYF. The gene calls are TRBV11-1 and TRBJ2-5; D is unresolved. Germline CDR1 SGHAT, CDR2 FQDESV (reference sequence). The V gene lost 3 bases and the J gene lost 2 bases, with 7 bases spanning the gap. This CDR3 has 13 amino acids.

This clonotype was picked up many times. The chain recombines TRBV12-3 or TRBV12-4 with TRBJ1-2, with TRBD1 matching over 9 bases. V shed 5 bases and J 4 bases; nucleotides not matched to a gene: 5. The CDR3 has 14 residues. The DNA for the CDR3 is TGTGCCAGCAGTACAAGACAGGGGGGCTATGGCTACACCTTC. Translated: CASSTRQGGYGYTF.

This clonotype was counted many times. This chain connects TRBV5-1 to TRBJ1-1, with D possibly matching TRBD1 (5 bases). V lost 5 bases, J lost 5 bases, and 13 bases lay in between. This CDR3 has 13 residues. CDR1 is SGHRS and CDR2 is YFSETQ in the germline V gene. CDR3 DNA: TGCGCCAGCAGTCCGGGGGGGGGAACTGAAGCTTTCTTT. Translated: CASSPGGGTEAFF.

The chain combines TRBV7-2 with TRBJ2-2, with D maybe TRBD1 (6 bases). V dropped 3 bases and J dropped 5 bases, with 10 bases sitting between them. Germline V CDR1 and CDR2: SGHTA, FQGNSA. The CDR3 is 14 residues long. The CDR3: CASSLGQRTGELFF. DNA for the CDR3: TGTGCCAGCAGCTTGGGACAAAGGACCGGGGAGCTGTTTTTT.

The chain combines TRBV7-2 with TRBJ1-5, with D unclear. CDR1 is SGHTA, CDR2 FQGNSA, per germline. V gave up 2 bases and J gave up 7 bases, with 6 bases separating them. The CDR3 has 12 amino acids. CDR3 nucleotide sequence: TGTGCCAGCAGCTTACGCATGCAGCCCCAGCATTTT. This translates into CASSLRMQPQHF.

There are a few counts of this clonotype. V gene TRBV7-8 combines with J gene TRBJ2-7; TRBD1 aligns across 11 bases. The CDR3 loop spans 14 amino acids. The V segment lost 5 bases and the J segment 5 bases; nucleotides outside the gene matches: 5. In germline, CDR1 is SGHVS, CDR2 FQNEAQ. The CDR3 protein is CASSLDRGLDEQYF. The CDR3 bases are TGTGCCAGCAGCCTGGACAGGGGGCTGGACGAGCAGTACTTC. Full variable domain (remainder filled in from reference TRBV7-8 and TRBJ2-7): GAGVSQSPRYKVAKRGQDVALRCDPISGHVSLFWYQQALGQGPEFLTYFQNEAQLDKSGLPSDRFFAERPEGSVSTLKIQRTQQEDSAVYLCASSLDRGLDEQYFGPGTRLTVT.

This clonotype has only a few counts. The chain combines TRBV11-3 with TRBJ2-1; no clear D gene. The CDR3 is made up of 14 amino acids. Trimming left V 5 bases short and J 3 bases short, with 11 bases between. Per germline, CDR1 SGHNT and CDR2 YENEEA. The CDR3 sequence: CASSPADGYNEQFF. CDR3 bases: TGTGCCAGCAGCCCGGCGGATGGCTACAATGAGCAGTTCTTC.

J is TRBJ2-3 and V is TRBV7-2, with 8 bases aligning to TRBD2. J gave up 8 bases and V 7 bases, and 11 bases lay outside the gene matches. Germline loops: CDR1 SGHTA, CDR2 FQGNSA. This CDR3 contains 14 residues. The CDR3 here is CASTVRGGEATQYF. For the CDR3, the DNA is TGTGCCAGCACCGTACGGGGGGGGGAAGCTACGCAGTATTTT.

There are many counts of this clonotype. The chain has TRBV2 and TRBJ2-7; D call uncertain. The germline CDR1 and CDR2 sequences are SNHLY and FYNNEI. The CDR3 spans 12 residues. The V end lost 4 bases, the J end lost 2 bases, and 6 bases lay between the germline ends. This chain's CDR3 is CASSGQAYEQYV. In DNA, the CDR3 is TGTGCCAGCAGTGGACAAGCCTACGAGCAGTACGTC.

This clonotype has at least ten counts. The chain employs TRBV4-3 and TRBJ2-5; 9 bases are a match to TRBD2. Trimming cost V 0 bases and J 10 bases; bases outside gene matches: 3. The CDR3 totals 13 residues. CDR1 and CDR2 (germline): LGHNA, YSLEER. The CDR3 region has the DNA TGCGCCAGCAGCCAAGAGACTAGCGGAAGCCAGTACTTC. It specifies CASSQETSGSQYF.

In this sample, this clonotype turned up many times. This rearrangement joins TRBV4-3 to TRBJ2-5, with D maybe TRBD2 (5 bases). The CDR3 is made up of 14 amino acids. CDR1 is LGHNA and CDR2 is YSLEER in the germline V gene. V was clipped by 1 base and J by 7 bases, with 13 bases between them. The CDR3 region is CASSQGRTRGTQYF. CDR3 sequence (DNA): TGCGCCAGCAGCCAAGGGAGGACCCGCGGGACCCAGTACTTC.

This clonotype was observed many times. The chain recombines TRBV5-5 with TRBJ1-2; TRBD1 might be the D (6 bases). This CDR3 has 12 amino acids. Germline loops: CDR1 SGHKS, CDR2 YYEKEE (reference sequence). Between the trimmed V and J ends, which lost 4 bases and 3 bases, there was a span of 7 bases. The CDR3 region has the DNA TGTGCCAGCAGCAGGACAGACTATGGCTACACCTTC. Amino acid sequence: CASSRTDYGYTF.

This clonotype came up many times. The V and J genes are TRBV7-2 and TRBJ2-7; a possible D gene is TRBD1 (6 bases). With 8 bases removed from V and 5 bases from J, the gap between germline ends came to 19 bases. The CDR3 covers 14 residues. CDR1 and CDR2 (germline): SGHTA, FQGNSA. CDR3: CASGRGAGVHEQYF. The CDR3 region has the DNA TGTGCCAGCGGACGGGGTGCAGGGGTCCACGAGCAGTACTTC.

This clonotype was found many times. J is TRBJ2-4 and V is TRBV12-3 or TRBV12-4, with D uncertain. CDR3 size: 16 residues. The V end lost 3 bases, the J end lost 0 bases, and 12 bases lay between the germline ends. CDR3 loop: CASSFVRSLAKNIQYF. CDR3 nucleotides: TGTGCCAGCAGTTTTGTCAGGTCCCTAGCCAAAAACATTCAGTACTTC.